One and the same sample provided the 20 T cell receptor beta chains below, sequenced in a study of metastatic and nonmetastatic thyroid tumors. Thyroid surgery took place with no prior treatment in any patient. With MiXCR, TCRdb reprocessed the PCR reads. Of under 20,000 clones detected, about 15% appear once; the ten largest clones hold roughly 20%. The sequenced sample was blood. The source is a male donor with papillary thyroid cancer or a benign thyroid nodule (not recorded which). Some clones in this sample may be carry-over from other donors' samples.

Written as DNA, the CDR3 is TGTGCCAGCAGCTTAGCGGGGGCTAAGGGGACAGATACGCAGTATTTT. It encodes CASSLAGAKGTDTQYF. V gene TRBV7-6 combines with J gene TRBJ2-3, with D possibly being TRBD1 (6 bases). Germline CDR1 and CDR2: SGHVS and FNYEAQ. V shed 0 bases and J shed 3 bases, with 13 bases lying between them. The CDR3 has 16 amino acids. The variable domain in full, with the rest retrieved from reference TRBV7-6 and TRBJ2-3, is GAGVSQSPRYKVTKRGQDVALRCDPISGHVSLYWYRQALGQGPEFLTYFNYEAQQDKSGLPNDRFSAERPEGSISTLTIQRTEQRDSAMYRCASSLAGAKGTDTQYFGPGTRLTVL.

This clone occurred many times. The chain recombines TRBV5-6 with TRBJ2-7, with TRBD2 matching 9 bases. This CDR3 spans 16 amino acids. Germline V gene data show CDR1 as SGHDT and CDR2 as YYEEEE. V shed 0 bases and J 5 bases; nucleotides not matched to a gene: 9. DNA of the CDR3: TGTGCCAGCAGCTTGGGGGCTAGCGGGATTTGGAACGAGCAGTACTTC. This sequence encodes CASSLGASGIWNEQYF.

This clone was detected many times. The V and J genes are TRBV7-3 and TRBJ2-1, with TRBD1 matching 8 bases. The CDR3 has 16 amino acids. V dropped 2 bases and J dropped 9; count of bases not matched to a gene: 12. Germline CDR1 reads SGHTA; CDR2 reads FQGTGA. This chain's CDR3 is CASSLRPDRVMGEQFF. The DNA for the CDR3 is TGTGCCAGCAGCTTACGTCCGGACAGGGTTATGGGTGAGCAGTTCTTC. Using reference TRBV7-3 and TRBJ2-1 for the parts outside the CDR3, the full variable domain is GAGVSQTPSNKVTEKGKYVELRCDPISGHTALYWYRQSLGQGPEFLIYFQGTGAADDSGLPNDRFFAVRPEGSVSTLKIQRTERGDSAVYLCASSLRPDRVMGEQFFGPGTRLTVL.

The rearrangement links TRBV4-1 to TRBJ2-7; D is perhaps TRBD2 (6 bases). The CDR3 loop spans 18 amino acids. V lost 0 bases to trimming and J lost 2 bases, with 20 bases between them. Germline V lookup: CDR1 MGHRA, CDR2 YSYEKL. CDR3 sequence: CASSQDWVGGGPPYEQYF. The DNA of the CDR3 is TGCGCCAGCAGCCAAGATTGGGTAGGAGGAGGGCCCCCCTACGAGCAGTACTTC.

Ten or more counts support this clone. The V gene is TRBV3-1, the J gene TRBJ2-1; 7 bases line up with TRBD2. The CDR3 length is 18 residues. V was clipped by 5 bases and J by 0 bases; unmatched bases: 13. Germline lookup yields CDR1 LGHDT and CDR2 YNNKEL (reference sequence). CDR3 sequence reads: CASSERTLAVSSYNEQFF. The CDR3 bases are TGTGCCAGCAGCGAACGCACCCTAGCGGTCAGCTCCTACAATGAGCAGTTCTTC.

This clone was counted many times. The V and J genes are TRBV27 and TRBJ2-7; TRBD1 matches at 7 bases. The germline V gene has CDR1 MNHEY and CDR2 SMNVEV (reference sequence). J lost 6 bases, V lost 5 bases, and 10 bases had no gene match. The CDR3 loop spans 14 amino acids. CDR3 DNA sequence: TGTGCCAGCAGTGACAGGGTCTCCTTCCTCGAGCAGTACTTC. This encodes CASSDRVSFLEQYF.

This clone was seen many times. This chain joins TRBV5-1 and TRBJ2-5, with 8 positions matching TRBD1. CDR3 size: 17 residues. The V gene's germline CDR1 is SGHRS and CDR2 YFSETQ. Trimming at V came to 3 bases and at J to 0 bases, leaving 10 bases not matched to a gene. This chain's CDR3 is CASSWAAGQVYQETQYF. Written as DNA, the CDR3 is TGCGCCAGCAGCTGGGCTGCGGGACAGGTCTACCAAGAGACCCAGTACTTC.

This clone has a count of ten or more. This chain connects TRBV5-1 to TRBJ1-1; 7 nucleotides agree with TRBD1. J was trimmed by 6 bases and V by 0 bases; bases with no gene match: 5. The CDR3 totals 14 residues. CDR1 and CDR2 from the germline V gene are SGHRS and YFSETQ. CDR3 protein: CASSLEQGLSEAFF. The CDR3 region has the DNA TGCGCCAGCAGCTTGGAACAGGGGCTCTCTGAAGCTTTCTTT.

This clone is labeled medium-sized (0.01 to 0.1%). The rearrangement joins TRBV5-1 to TRBJ2-6; D gene ambiguous. Germline loops: CDR1 SGHRS, CDR2 YFSETQ. CDR3 length: 17 amino acids. Trimming pared 0 bases from V and 0 bases from J, leaving 10 bases between. CDR3 region: CASSLGQYGSGANVLTF. The CDR3 DNA sequence: TGCGCCAGCAGCTTGGGGCAATATGGCTCTGGGGCCAACGTCCTGACTTTC.

This clone was counted ten times or more. The chain has TRBV3-1 and TRBJ2-1, with TRBD2 matching over 8 bases. Trimming at V came to 0 bases and at J to 2 bases, leaving 3 bases not matched to a gene. The CDR3 loop spans 16 amino acids. Germline V gene sequence: CDR1 LGHDT, CDR2 YNNKEL (reference sequence). The CDR3 sequence: CASSQEVGRAYNEQFF. CDR3 in DNA: TGTGCCAGCAGCCAAGAGGTCGGGAGGGCCTACAATGAGCAGTTCTTC.

This clone was observed many times. The rearrangement joins TRBV6-2 or TRBV6-3 to TRBJ2-1; D ambiguous. V lost 0 bases and J lost 2, with 11 bases in between. The CDR3 loop spans 16 amino acids. CDR1 MNHEY and CDR2 SVGEGT come from the germline V gene. DNA for the CDR3: TGTGCCAGCAGTTACTCGATTGGTATCCCCTACAATGAGCAGTTCTTC. Its protein is CASSYSIGIPYNEQFF.

Ten or more counts support this clone. The chain uses TRBV9 and TRBJ1-3; D perhaps matches TRBD1 (6 bases). The germline V and J ends were trimmed by 4 bases and 0 bases, with 17 bases remaining between them. This CDR3 contains 17 residues. From germline, CDR1 is SGDLS and CDR2 YYNGEE. CDR3 residues: CASSLPPGQGSGNTIYF. The CDR3 DNA is TGTGCCAGCAGCCTCCCTCCGGGACAAGGCTCTGGAAACACCATATATTTT. The variable domain in full, with the rest retrieved from reference TRBV9 and TRBJ1-3, is DSGVTQTPKHLITATGQRVTLRCSPRSGDLSVYWYQQSLDQGLQFLIQYYNGEERAKGNILERFSAQQFPDLHSELNLSSLELGDSALYFCASSLPPGQGSGNTIYFGEGSWLTVV.

This clone appeared many times. The chain has TRBV18 and TRBJ1-5; no reliable D call. The CDR3 is made up of 15 amino acids. Trimming shortened V by 5 bases and J by 2 bases, and 13 bases separated the two germline ends. Germline CDR1 reads KGHSH; CDR2 reads LQKENI. In DNA, the CDR3 is TGTGCCAGCTCAATCGAACTTGGGGGCAATCAGCCCCAGCATTTT. Translating it yields CASSIELGGNQPQHF.

This clone was seen repeatedly, ten times or more. The chain is built from TRBV7-3 and TRBJ2-3; D is possibly TRBD1 or TRBD2 (5 bases each). The CDR3 sequence is 14 residues long. The germline CDR1 and CDR2 sequences are SGHTA and FQGTGA. Trimming removed 5 bases from V and 3 bases from J, with 12 bases in between. CDR3 in DNA: TGTGCCAGCAGCAAAGGGACCATTACAGATACGCAGTATTTT. This gives the protein CASSKGTITDTQYF.

The table lists this clone with many counts. The rearrangement links TRBV2 to TRBJ2-3, with TRBD1 as a possible D gene (7 bases). CDR1 SNHLY and CDR2 FYNNEI come from the germline V gene. This CDR3 spans 13 amino acids. The V and J ends lost 8 bases and 0 bases respectively, with 9 bases between them. The CDR3 here is CASGGGSTDTQYF. CDR3 nucleotide sequence: TGTGCCAGCGGAGGGGGCAGCACAGATACGCAGTATTTT.

This rearrangement joins TRBV6-1 to TRBJ2-1; the D gene is possibly TRBD2 (6 bases). The CDR3 totals 16 residues. Trimming took 5 bases from V and 9 from J, leaving 23 bases between them. The germline V gene encodes CDR1 MNHNS and CDR2 SASEGT. CDR3 residues: CASSKGRSTQRGEQFF. The CDR3 DNA is TGTGCCAGCAGTAAAGGGAGGTCTACCCAACGGGGTGAGCAGTTCTTC.

At least ten counts were recorded for this clone. The J gene is TRBJ2-1, the V gene TRBV20-1; no reliable D call. This CDR3 spans 12 amino acids. Germline V lookup: CDR1 DFQATT, CDR2 SNEGSKA (reference sequence). The V end lost 4 bases, the J end lost 1 base, and 5 bases lay between the germline ends. The CDR3: CSAIVSYNEQFF. The CDR3 DNA reads TGCAGTGCTATCGTGTCCTACAATGAGCAGTTCTTC.

This clone was seen many times. This rearrangement joins TRBV6-1 to TRBJ1-1, with D unclear. This CDR3 is 12 amino acids long. The ends were cut back, 5 bases at V and 3 bases at J, with 7 bases in the middle. Germline CDR1 is MNHNS and CDR2 is SASEGT. CDR3 sequence: CASSPGYTEAFF. DNA of the CDR3: TGTGCCAGCAGTCCGGGATACACTGAAGCTTTCTTT.

This clone appeared many times. The chain recombines TRBV14 with TRBJ2-1, with 15 bases lining up with TRBD2. The V and J ends lost 4 bases and 10 bases, in that order; junction bases with no gene match: 8. In germline, CDR1 is SGHDN, CDR2 FVKESK. The CDR3 totals 16 residues. This CDR3 is CASSPGLAGGRGEQFF. CDR3 in DNA: TGTGCCAGCAGCCCTGGACTAGCGGGAGGGAGGGGCGAGCAGTTCTTC. The complete variable domain, with remaining parts taken from reference TRBV14 and TRBJ2-1, reads EAGVTQFPSHSVIEKGQTVTLRCDPISGHDNLYWYRRVMGKEIKFLLHFVKESKQDESGMPNNRFLAERTGGTYSTLKVQPAELEDSGVYFCASSPGLAGGRGEQFFGPGTRLTVL.

The genes are TRBV6-1 and TRBJ1-2; the D is unclear. Germline V gives CDR1 MNHNS, CDR2 SASEGT. The germline V and J ends were trimmed by 7 bases and 8 bases, with 17 bases remaining between them. This CDR3 spans 13 amino acids. CDR3 in DNA: TGTGCCAGCATGATTGCGTACCTGAACGGCTACACCTTC. This gives the protein CASMIAYLNGYTF.